A selection of T cell receptor beta chains follows, all from one sample in a study of shared T cell receptors in the human thymus. Assay used: immunoSEQ multiplex PCR; TCRdb lists only in-frame clones, some missing. Of roughly 710,000 clones in the sample, approximately 85% are singletons; the top ten hold around 0.01%. These data were also filed under a second study, of human thymus T cells.

The material sequenced was thymocytes. These receptors all stem from a girl under three years old with a congenital heart defect. The CDR3 runs from the conserved cysteine through the conserved F or W. D genes are given only for firm matches. Size tells how often a clone was seen (once, few, many) or the class of an expanded clone, and some rows leave it out.

J gene | V gene | D gene | clone size | CDR3 DNA | CDR3 protein
TRBJ1-2 | TRBV5-6 | TRBD1 | NA | TGTGCCAGCAGCTTGCGGGGACAGGGTCAGGGTAACTATGGCTACACCTTC | CASSLRGQGQGNYGYTF
TRBJ2-1 | TRBV5-1 | TRBD1 | NA | TGCGCCAGCAGGGTACGACAGGGATTAAGTGAGCAGTTCTTC | CASRVRQGLSEQFF
TRBJ2-7 | TRBV11-2 | TRBD1 | once | TGTGCCAGCACCCAGGGGGACAGGGAGTGGGACGAGCAGTACTTC | CASTQGDREWDEQYF
TRBJ1-2 | TRBV6-1 | NA | NA | TGTGCCAGCACTACAACCTTTGGAGCTAACTATGGCTACACCTTC | CASTTTFGANYGYTF
TRBJ2-3 | TRBV5-1 | NA | NA | TGCGCCAGCAGCTCTCCGGGTCTACTGCAAGATACGCAGTATTTT | CASSSPGLLQDTQYF
TRBJ2-7 | TRBV4-3 | NA | NA | TGCGCCAGCAGCCAAGAGTATATGGTCAGGGGAGTATACGAGCAGTACTTC | CASSQEYMVRGVYEQYF
TRBJ2-7 | TRBV19 | TRBD1 | few | TGTGCCAGTAGTCCGGGGACAGCTGATCAGAAATCCTACGAGCAGTACTTC | CASSPGTADQKSYEQYF
TRBJ2-5 | TRBV5-4 | NA | NA | TGTGCCAGCAGCGCAGGGAAATGGGGCAAGGACCAAGAGACCCAGTACTTC | CASSAGKWGKDQETQYF
TRBJ1-4 | TRBV5-6 | NA | few | TGTGCCAGCAGCCTGTTCTTGGGACACCCACGCGGCACTAATGAAAAACTGTTTTTT | CASSLFLGHPRGTNEKLFF
TRBJ2-2 | TRBV4-3 | TRBD1 | NA | TGCGCCAGCAGCCAAGACGACAGGGCGAACACCGGGGAGCTGTTTTTT | CASSQDDRANTGELFF
TRBJ1-6 | TRBV27 | TRBD1 | NA | TGTGCCAGCAGTTCCCCAGACAGGGGATATTCACCCCTCCACTTT | CASSSPDRGYSPLHF
TRBJ1-3 | TRBV5-4 | NA | NA | TGTGCCAGCAGCGACCGGCGGGGGTCAGGAAACACCATATATTTT | CASSDRRGSGNTIYF
TRBJ1-5 | TRBV19 | NA | NA | TGTGCCAGTAGTATAGATCGCGCCTGCTTACAGGGTACCCATAGCAATCAGCCCCAGCATTTT | CASSIDRACLQGTHSNQPQHF
TRBJ1-4 | TRBV6-6 | NA | NA | TGTGCCAGCAGTACACAGGGTGGTGAAAAACTGTTTTTT | CASSTQGGEKLFF
TRBJ1-1 | TRBV19 | NA | NA | TGTGCCAGTAGTATCGGAGTGGGGGCTTTGAACACTGAAGCTTTCTTT | CASSIGVGALNTEAFF
TRBJ1-1 | TRBV7-2 | NA | NA | TGTGCCAGCAGCCGAGGCGCAGGGCGGTTGGGAACTGAAGCTTTCTTT | CASSRGAGRLGTEAFF
TRBJ1-2 | TRBV14 | NA | NA | TGTGCCAGCAGCCGGTCCAGGAATTATGGCTACACCTTC | CASSRSRNYGYTF
TRBJ2-3 | TRBV14 | TRBD2 | NA | TGTGCCAGCAGCCAAAGGCCAATACTAGCGGGGCTCACAGATACGCAGTATTTT | CASSQRPILAGLTDTQYF
TRBJ2-2 | TRBV7-2 | TRBD2 | NA | TGTGCCAGCAGCCAACTAGCGGGGGGGCACGGGGAGCTGTTTTTT | CASSQLAGGHGELFF
TRBJ1-4 | TRBV4-3 | NA | NA | TGCGCCAGCAGCCAAGATCGTCCCAGGGTGGATGAAAAACTGTTTTTT | CASSQDRPRVDEKLFF
TRBJ2-6 | TRBV9 | NA | NA | TGTGCCAGCAGCGTAGGTGGCCTCTCTGGGGCCAACGTCCTGACTTTC | CASSVGGLSGANVLTF
TRBJ1-4 | TRBV7-2 | NA | NA | TGTGCCAGCAGCTTATGCGGGGAGGCTAATGAAAAACTGTTTTTT | CASSLCGEANEKLFF
TRBJ1-2 | TRBV9 | NA | NA | TGTGCCAGCAGCGTAGGCGTCTGGGGAGCCAACTATGGCTACACCTTC | CASSVGVWGANYGYTF
TRBJ2-7 | TRBV9 | NA | NA | TGTGCCAGCAGCGAAGGGGGGGGTTCCTACGAGCAGTACTTC | CASSEGGGSYEQYF
TRBJ1-2 | TRBV5-1 | TRBD1 | NA | TGCGCCAGCACTGGGACAGCAACTAACTATGGCTACACCTTC | CASTGTATNYGYTF
TRBJ2-7 | TRBV28 | NA | NA | TGTGCCAGCAGTTTTTCCCCTTGGTGGGGCAAATCCTACGAGCAGTACTTC | CASSFSPWWGKSYEQYF
TRBJ2-6 | TRBV5-4 | TRBD1 | NA | TGTGCCAGCAGCGGGGGGACAGGAGCGTCGCTTTCTGGGGCCAACGTCCTGACTTTC | CASSGGTGASLSGANVLTF
TRBJ2-7 | TRBV7-3 | NA | NA | TGTGCCAGCAGCTCCCGGCAGGGCGAGCAGTACTTC | CASSSRQGEQYF
TRBJ1-5 | TRBV7-9 | NA | NA | TGTGCCAGCAGCTTAGGTCATTCTAGCAATCAGCCCCAGCATTTT | CASSLGHSSNQPQHF
TRBJ2-1 | TRBV6-1 | NA | NA | TGTGCCAGCAGTACAGGGTATGAGCAGTTCTTC | CASSTGYEQFF
TRBJ1-3 | TRBV6-5 | NA | NA | TGTGCCAGCAGCTCCTCCGGGTCCTCTGGAAACACCATATATTTT | CASSSSGSSGNTIYF
TRBJ2-3 | TRBV7-2 | NA | few | TGTGCCAGCAGCCCATTACTAGATACGCAGTATTTT | CASSPLLDTQYF
TRBJ1-1 | TRBV30 | NA | NA | TGTGCCTGGAGACTCGTTGGACACAGGAACACTGAAGCTTTCTTT | CAWRLVGHRNTEAFF
TRBJ2-3 | TRBV28 | TRBD1 | NA | TGTGCCAGCAGTTTATACAATAGACGCTATCCTGACAGGGGGCTCACCACAGATACGCAGTATTTT | CASSLYNRRYPDRGLTTDTQYF
TRBJ1-2 | TRBV2 | NA | NA | TGTGCCAGCAGTGTGCGGGGATTTCGCTATGGCTACACCTTC | CASSVRGFRYGYTF
TRBJ2-7 | TRBV6-1 | TRBD2 | NA | TGTGCCAGCAGTGTATCCAGGGAGGGCTCCTACGAGCAGTACTTC | CASSVSREGSYEQYF
TRBJ1-2 | TRBV7-9 | TRBD1 | NA | TGTGCCAGCAGCAGACAGGGTATTGGGCATGGCTACACCTTC | CASSRQGIGHGYTF
TRBJ1-3 | TRBV13 | TRBD1 | NA | TGTGCCAGCAGCCCGTGGGACAGAGAAGGGTCTGGAAACACCATATATTTT | CASSPWDREGSGNTIYF
TRBJ2-2 | TRBV30 | NA | NA | TGTGCCTGGACCTCTCAGGGATCGACCGGGGAGCTGTTTTTT | CAWTSQGSTGELFF
TRBJ1-2 | TRBV5-6 | TRBD1 | NA | TGTGCCAGCAGCTTGACCCTGAAGACAGGGGATCATAACTATGGCTACACCTTC | CASSLTLKTGDHNYGYTF
TRBJ2-1 | TRBV19 | TRBD1 | NA | TGTGCCAGTAGTTGGGCAACAGGGGACGATTCCTACAATGAGCAGTTCTTC | CASSWATGDDSYNEQFF
TRBJ2-2 | TRBV2 | NA | NA | TGTGCCAGCACGGGGTTCGACGGGGAGCTGTTTTTT | CASTGFDGELFF
TRBJ2-7 | TRBV5-5 | NA | NA | TGTGCCAGCAGCCAAACTCAGCGGGCGTACGAGCAGTACTTC | CASSQTQRAYEQYF
TRBJ1-2 | TRBV7-6 | TRBD1 | NA | TGTGCCAGCAGCCGCCGGGACAGGGGGCGGAACTTTAACTATGGCTACACCTTC | CASSRRDRGRNFNYGYTF
TRBJ2-1 | TRBV4-3 | NA | few | TGCGCCAGCAGCCAAGCCTCTGGACAGCCCTCCTACAATGAGCAGTTCTTC | CASSQASGQPSYNEQFF
TRBJ1-4 | TRBV4-3 | NA | NA | TGCGCCAGCAGCCAAGCGTCCGACAGACCACGCCGGGTATTGAGTGAAAAACTGTTTTTT | CASSQASDRPRRVLSEKLFF
TRBJ2-3 | TRBV7-9 | NA | NA | TGTGCCAGCAGCGGGGGGGCCACAGATACGCAGTATTTT | CASSGGATDTQYF